This TCR beta chain was captured by sequencing in a study of blood T cell repertoires in COVID-19. The overall study: Nucleic acid was either cDNA or gDNA, and it came from T cells, B-cell-depleted T cells, or PBMCs.

Seattle researchers signed up patients amid active infection and tracked them longitudinally. The germline V gene encodes CDR1 KGHSH and CDR2 LQKENI. With 4 bases removed from V and 1 base from J, the gap between germline ends came to 7 bases. The CDR3 spans 14 residues. The data were produced by immunoSEQ multiplex PCR, yet TCRdb's version contains in-frame clones alone and is incomplete. The sample includes approximately 290,000 clones, around 85% of them seen just once. The chain joins TRBV18 to TRBJ2-2; D is unresolved. What was sequenced was peripheral blood. The receptor was derived from a human donor with COVID-19, enrolled during active disease. The donor label of this sample is uncertain. CDR3: CASSQLGNTGELFF. The CDR3 DNA reads TGTGCCAGCTCACAACTTGGGAACACCGGGGAGCTGTTTTTT.